These 24 T cell receptor beta chains were all obtained from the same sample, sequenced in a study of spatial heterogeneity in lung cancer. Findings of the study overall: Mutation counts in tumors were tracked by counts of expanded intratumoral alpha and beta TCRs.

Their antigens remain unidentified. Time point indicated: sample taken at primary tumor resection. Each CDR3 protein is one row after TCRdb ran MiXCR on the 5' RACE reads. The sample lists 5,800 or so distinct CDR3 sequences, roughly 29% occurring once. The specimen comprised lung tumor tissue, sampled at surgery. These receptors were obtained from a male donor with early-stage non-small cell lung cancer.

This clonotype is medium-sized within its sample. The chain links TRBV9 to TRBJ2-1, with 11 bases identical to TRBD2. CDR1 SGDLS and CDR2 YYNGEE come from the germline V gene. This CDR3 contains 14 residues. The V segment lost 3 bases and the J segment 4 bases; nucleotides outside the gene matches: 0. CDR3 region: CASSASGRYNEQFF. The CDR3 nucleotides are TGTGCCAGCAGCGCTAGCGGGAGGTACAATGAGCAGTTCTTC.

J is TRBJ2-2 and V is TRBV7-3; unclear D gene. The CDR3 loop spans 16 amino acids. V lost 5 bases and J 8 bases, leaving 21 bases between the germline ends. The germline V gene encodes CDR1 SGHTA and CDR2 FQGTGA. The CDR3 DNA reads as TGTGCCAGCAGCCCCCTCACCGGACCGGCGGTAGGGGAGCTGTTTTTT. Translation gives CASSPLTGPAVGELFF.

This clonotype rates as medium-sized. The genes are TRBV5-6 and TRBJ2-3; weak D call: TRBD2 (5 bases). This CDR3 has 13 amino acids. V was clipped by 1 base and J by 6 bases, with 9 bases between them. Germline CDR1 is SGHDT and CDR2 is YYEEEE. Written as DNA, the CDR3 is TGTGCCAGCAGCTTGCTAGCAGACGATACGCAGTATTTT. Translated, it gives CASSLLADDTQYF.

This rearrangement joins TRBV5-5 to TRBJ2-7; D is undetermined. Deletions cut 4 bases from V and 4 bases from J, with 12 bases between. Germline loops: CDR1 SGHKS, CDR2 YYEKEE (reference sequence). The CDR3 has 13 residues. CDR3 DNA: TGTGCCAGCAGCCCCAATGGCCCATACGAGCAGTACTTC. It codes for CASSPNGPYEQYF.

This clonotype was recorded at least ten times. Lacking the conserved final phenylalanine or tryptophan, this CDR3 likely reflects a read error. The DNA is omitted, as the CDR3 cannot be located on it reliably, and the CDR3 follows TCRdb's listing. The chain employs TRBV20-1 and TRBJ2-3; TRBD2, as called in the table, went unchecked against the DNA. Germline V gives CDR1 DFQATT, CDR2 SNEGSKA (reference sequence). The CDR3 is 12 residues long, ends included. CDR3 amino acids: CSARDREAGVIA.

In its sample, this clonotype ranks as medium-sized. The chain has TRBV7-3 and TRBJ2-2; 8 positions match TRBD1. Germline V gives CDR1 SGHTA, CDR2 FQGTGA. The junction had 10 bases not matched to a gene; V was cut back by 10 bases and J by 3 bases. This CDR3 is 15 amino acids long. The CDR3 is CATGRGPVDTGELFF. In DNA, the CDR3 is TGTGCCACCGGCAGGGGGCCGGTGGACACCGGGGAGCTGTTTTTT.

In its sample, this clonotype is medium-sized (0.01 to 0.1%). The chain has TRBV12-3 or TRBV12-4 and TRBJ1-1; maybe TRBD1 (5 bases). CDR3 size: 13 residues. V lost 5 bases, J lost 6 bases, and 13 bases lay in between. CDR3 sequence (DNA): TGTGCCAGCAGTCGGGGGGGAACCCCTGAAGCTTTCTTT. Its protein is CASSRGGTPEAFF.

By proportion, this clonotype is medium-sized (0.01 to 0.1%). DNA of the CDR3: TGTGCCAGCAGCGTAGATCTAGCGGGAGGCGTCGAGCAGTACTTC. Encoded protein: CASSVDLAGGVEQYF. The rearrangement links TRBV9 to TRBJ2-7; 11 nucleotides line up with TRBD2. Germline V gives CDR1 SGDLS, CDR2 YYNGEE. CDR3 length: 15 amino acids. Trimming at V came to 0 bases and at J to 6 bases, leaving 5 bases not matched to a gene.

By share, this clonotype ranks as medium-sized. V gene TRBV5-5 combines with J gene TRBJ1-1, with D unclear. Trimming shortened V by 2 bases and J by 5 bases, and 10 bases separated the two germline ends. Per germline, CDR1 SGHKS and CDR2 YYEKEE (reference sequence). The CDR3 runs to 13 residues. Here the CDR3 reads CASSLNGRTEAFF. CDR3 DNA: TGTGCCAGCAGCTTAAACGGGAGGACTGAAGCTTTCTTT.

This sequence joins TRBV27 and TRBJ2-1, with TRBD2 matching over 8 bases. The CDR3 runs to 14 residues. CDR1 MNHEY and CDR2 SMNVEV come from the germline V gene (reference sequence). J gave up 5 bases and V 1 base, and 1 base lay outside the gene matches. CDR3 sequence reads: CASSLWREDNEQFF. The DNA for the CDR3 is TGTGCCAGCAGTTTATGGCGGGAGGACAATGAGCAGTTCTTC.

This clonotype is deemed medium-sized. The CDR3 DNA reads as TGTGCCAGCAGTTTATGGGGGAACCCCTACAATGAGCAGTTCTTC. Protein product: CASSLWGNPYNEQFF. The V call is TRBV27, the J call TRBJ2-1, with D perhaps given as TRBD1 or TRBD2 (5 bases each). This CDR3 region has 15 residues. The germline CDR1 and CDR2 sequences are MNHEY and SMNVEV (reference sequence). The V end was cut by 1 base, the J end by 2 bases, with 9 bases between.

This clonotype was counted ten times or more. The chain recombines TRBV27 with TRBJ2-7; D is ambiguous. The ends were cut back, 7 bases at V and 2 bases at J, with 15 bases in the middle. Germline CDR1 and CDR2: MNHEY and SMNVEV (reference sequence). The CDR3 is made up of 14 amino acids. This CDR3 is CASNSGPGPYEQYF. In DNA, the CDR3 is TGTGCCAGCAATTCTGGGCCCGGTCCCTACGAGCAGTACTTC.

The rearrangement links TRBV11-3 to TRBJ2-4, with a weak D call TRBD2 (6 bases). CDR1 SGHNT and CDR2 YENEEA come from the germline V gene. The CDR3 runs to 14 residues. Trimming took 1 base from V and 6 from J, leaving 10 bases between them. Here the CDR3 DNA reads TGTGCCAGCAGCTTAGGGGGGAGGATAAACATTCAGTACTTC. Its translation: CASSLGGRINIQYF.

This clonotype came up a few times. The chain carries TRBV6-4 and TRBJ2-2; D is ambiguous. Trimming took off 5 bases at V and 6 bases at J, with 10 bases between the two ends. The CDR3 consists of 13 residues. Germline V lookup: CDR1 MRHNA, CDR2 SNTAGT. CDR3: CASSYSQSGELFF. The DNA of the CDR3 is TGTGCCAGCAGTTATAGTCAATCCGGGGAGCTGTTTTTT.

This clonotype is classed as large. The CDR3 loop is CASSWGRTEAFF. The CDR3 nucleotides read TGTGCCAGCAGTTGGGGGAGGACTGAAGCTTTCTTT. This sequence joins TRBV12-3 or TRBV12-4 and TRBJ1-1; a weak D match, TRBD1 (5 bases). V lost 4 bases, J lost 5 bases, and 8 bases lay in between. This CDR3 contains 12 residues.

In its sample, this clonotype was seen a few times. The chain links TRBV6-1 to TRBJ2-7, with a tentative D call TRBD2 (6 bases). Germline assignment: CDR1 MNHNS and CDR2 SASEGT. This CDR3 region has 14 residues. Deletions cut 7 bases from V and 0 bases from J, with 13 bases between. CDR3 in amino acids: CASNREPSSYEQYF. DNA for the CDR3: TGTGCCAGCAACCGGGAGCCGAGCTCCTACGAGCAGTACTTC.

The DNA for the CDR3 is TGTGCCAGTCGACAGACCCCTCCTACGAGGCAGTACTTC. Protein: CASRQTPPTRQYF. The chain has TRBV12-3 or TRBV12-4 and TRBJ2-7; tentative D call: TRBD1 (5 bases). The germline V and J ends were trimmed by 9 bases and 9 bases, with 21 bases remaining between them. The CDR3 is made up of 13 amino acids.

This clonotype was seen a handful of times. This chain uses TRBV4-3 with TRBJ2-3; the match to TRBD2 covers 8 bases. The ends lost 1 base at V and 5 bases at J; junction bases unmatched: 2. Germline CDR1 reads LGHNA; CDR2 reads YSLEER. This CDR3 is 14 amino acids long. The CDR3 loop is CASSQGLARDTQYF. CDR3 sequence (DNA): TGCGCCAGCAGCCAAGGACTAGCGAGAGATACGCAGTATTTT.

This clonotype was seen many times. The gene calls are TRBV18 and TRBJ2-7; 9 bases agree with TRBD1. The CDR3 contains 13 residues. Looked up from germline, CDR1 is KGHSH and CDR2 is LQKENI. V trimming: 5 bases; J trimming: 5 bases; junction bases outside the gene matches: 4. The DNA of the CDR3 is TGTGCCAGCTCAGTGACAGGGGGGAACGAGCAGTACTTC. Translated: CASSVTGGNEQYF.

This clonotype is deemed medium-sized. This rearrangement joins TRBV6-2 or TRBV6-3 to TRBJ2-1; 7 bases are shared with TRBD2. CDR3 size: 15 residues. CDR1 and CDR2 (germline): MNHEY, SVGEGT. V dropped 6 bases and J dropped 1; count of bases not matched to a gene: 6. This chain's CDR3 is CASRGGRASYNEQFF. The CDR3 nucleotides are TGTGCCAGCAGGGGAGGGAGGGCTTCCTACAATGAGCAGTTCTTC.

This clonotype has only a few counts. The chain recombines TRBV5-1 with TRBJ2-5; D is unresolved. CDR1 SGHRS and CDR2 YFSETQ come from the germline V gene. This CDR3 is 13 amino acids long. The germline V and J ends were trimmed by 0 bases and 1 base, with 4 bases remaining between them. The chain's CDR3 is CASSLGLQETQYF. CDR3 bases: TGCGCCAGCAGCTTGGGACTCCAAGAGACCCAGTACTTC.

This chain connects TRBV29-1 to TRBJ2-7; D uncertain. The CDR3 runs to 13 residues. Trimming removed 5 bases at V and 2 bases at J, with 13 bases between. Germline lookup yields CDR1 SQVTM and CDR2 ANQGSEA. The CDR3 DNA is TGCAGCGTTTCTGTACTAAGGACCTACGAGCAGTACTTC. It translates to CSVSVLRTYEQYF.

By share, this clonotype ranks as medium-sized. The chain employs TRBV20-1 and TRBJ2-7, with 8 bases aligning to TRBD2. This CDR3 is built from 13 residues. V dropped 3 bases and J dropped 0; count of bases not matched to a gene: 1. Germline V gene sequence: CDR1 DFQATT, CDR2 SNEGSKA (reference sequence). DNA of the CDR3: TGCAGTGCTAGGACTAGCGTCTCCTACGAGCAGTACTTC. Translating it yields CSARTSVSYEQYF.

This clonotype qualifies as medium-sized. In nucleotides, the CDR3 is TGTGCCAGCAGTGAAACGGGACGAGGTGGCTACACCTTC. Its protein is CASSETGRGGYTF. The rearrangement links TRBV2 to TRBJ1-2; D is possibly TRBD1 (5 bases). Germline V gene sequence: CDR1 SNHLY, CDR2 FYNNEI. The CDR3 consists of 13 residues. The ends were cut back, 2 bases at V and 7 bases at J, with 11 bases in the middle.